This T cell receptor beta chain derives from a study of blood T cells in healthy people across ages. Germline values: CDR1 SGHTA, CDR2 FQGNSA. The length of the CDR3 is 17 residues. Trimming took 3 bases from V and 5 from J; bases not matched to a gene: 6. Primed by a sample-barcoded 5' primer and a J-beta primer mix, a second PCR proceeded for 7 to 11 cycles. Each cDNA molecule carried a tag from a template-switch adaptor that contained 12 random nucleotides. TCRdb passed the 5' RACE reads through MiXCR, listing each CDR3 protein once. This sample has roughly 1,100,000 distinct CDR3 sequences; 20% to 25% occur once, and the top ten carry around 0.7%. Isolation of PBMCs gave at least 7 million cells per sample. Notes on the study in general: Aged donors had fewer naive CD4+ cells and lower diversity than long-lived donors.

This clonotype was found a few times. The antigen is unknown. These data also featured in a second study, about T cells of mothers and their children. That paper notes: cDNA was made from all extracted RNA, around 1.5 ug per 15 ul.

Sequenced: blood. V usage is TRBV7-2 and J usage is TRBJ2-1; 14 bases are shared with TRBD2. This TCR derives from a girl aged 2 to 10 in good health. The CDR3 protein is CASSFVWTSGRHNEQFF. CDR3 DNA sequence: TGTGCCAGCAGCTTTGTATGGACTAGCGGGAGGCACAATGAGCAGTTCTTC.